The following is a T cell receptor beta chain sequence with its context. As yet, its antigen is unknown. The source of the sample is a study of human T cells and chemical hapten exposure. Study-level points and caveats: Following DPC sensitization, TCRs present above 1 in 1000 frequency showed no change.

The CDR3 length is 14 residues. The germline V gene encodes CDR1 MNHEY and CDR2 SVGEGT. V lost 4 bases, J lost 8 bases, and 17 bases lay in between. Time point described: patch test 1, 2 weeks after DPC sensitization. Treatment meaning: therapeutic diphenylcyclopropenone sensitization with weekly scalp DPC. Alopecia patients deemed DPC-suitable, aged 18 to 70, excluding pregnancy. The study extracted total RNA from unfractionated whole blood. Unique molecular identifiers were attached to individual cDNA molecules within the library. TCRdb independently ran MiXCR on the RACE reads; one entry per CDR3 protein. The profile shows approximately 340,000 distinct CDR3 sequences, approximately 6.3% of them singletons.

The starting material was whole blood, obtained in connection with sensitization to the hapten diphenylcyclopropenone (DPC). The chain combines TRBV6-2 or TRBV6-3 with TRBJ1-2; D unclear. The source of this sequence is a woman aged 18-35 years with alopecia areata. Some clones in this sample may be carry-over from other donors' samples. CDR3 nucleotides: TGTGCCAGCAGTTCAGCAGACGGTCCCTGGGGCTACACCTTC. Translation gives CASSSADGPWGYTF.